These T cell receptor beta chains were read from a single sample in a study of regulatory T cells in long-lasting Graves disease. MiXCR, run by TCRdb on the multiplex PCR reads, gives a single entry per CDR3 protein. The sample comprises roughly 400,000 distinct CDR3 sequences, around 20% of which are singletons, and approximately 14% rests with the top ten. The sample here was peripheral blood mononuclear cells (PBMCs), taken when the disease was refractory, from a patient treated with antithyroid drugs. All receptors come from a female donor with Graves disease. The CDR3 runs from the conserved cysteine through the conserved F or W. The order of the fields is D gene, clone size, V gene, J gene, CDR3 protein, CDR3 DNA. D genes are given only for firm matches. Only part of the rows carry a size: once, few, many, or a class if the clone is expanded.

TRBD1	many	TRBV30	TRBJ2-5	CAWTTGEETQYF	TGTGCCTGGACCACAGGGGAGGAGACCCAGTACTTC
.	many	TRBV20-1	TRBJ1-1	CSARDQRRGTEAFF	TGCAGTGCTAGAGACCAGCGAAGAGGAACTGAAGCTTTCTTT
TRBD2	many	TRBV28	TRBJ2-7	CASSLRGNPGLAVYEQYF	TGTGCCAGCAGTTTGCGCGGCAACCCGGGACTAGCGGTCTACGAGCAGTACTTC
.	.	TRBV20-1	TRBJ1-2	CSARDPGTAYGYTF	TGCAGTGCTAGAGATCCCGGGACCGCCTATGGCTACACCTTC
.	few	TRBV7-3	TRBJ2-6	CASSPKHPEAGVLAGANVLTF	TGTGCCAGCAGCCCCAAACACCCCGAGGCAGGGGTCCTTGCTGGGGCCAACGTCCTGACTTTC
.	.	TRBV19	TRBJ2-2	CATDIGRGSGELFF	TGTGCCACGGACATTGGAAGGGGTAGCGGGGAGCTGTTTTTT
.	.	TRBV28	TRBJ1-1	CASSPTGLMMNTEAFF	TGTGCCAGCAGTCCTACAGGGCTAATGATGAACACTGAAGCTTTCTTT
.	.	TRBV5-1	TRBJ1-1	CASSLVSGNAEAFF	TGCGCCAGCAGCTTGGTTTCGGGCAACGCTGAAGCTTTCTTT
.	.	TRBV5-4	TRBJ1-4	CASSLGPGGNEKLFF	TGTGCCAGCAGCTTGGGGCCGGGTGGGAATGAAAAACTGTTTTTT
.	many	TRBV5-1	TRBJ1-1	CASSLAGADTEAFF	TGCGCCAGCAGCTTGGCCGGGGCGGACACTGAAGCTTTCTTT
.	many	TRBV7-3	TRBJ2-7	CASSPGPRQEQYF	TGTGCCAGCAGCCCGGGACCTCGGCAGGAGCAGTACTTC
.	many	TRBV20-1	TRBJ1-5	CSASLQNRWHNQPQHF	TGCAGTGCTAGCCTGCAGAATCGTTGGCACAATCAGCCCCAGCATTTT
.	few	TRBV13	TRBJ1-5	CASSLGSYNQPQHF	TGTGCCAGCAGCTTAGGTAGTTACAATCAGCCCCAGCATTTT
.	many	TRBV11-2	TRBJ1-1	CASNPFDDTEAFF	TGTGCCAGCAATCCTTTTGACGACACTGAAGCTTTCTTT
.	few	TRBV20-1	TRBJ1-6	CSASQTGDSPLHF	TGCAGTGCTAGCCAGACAGGTGATTCACCCCTCCACTTT
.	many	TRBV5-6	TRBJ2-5	CASSGQLMETQYF	TGTGCCAGCAGCGGACAGCTAATGGAGACCCAGTACTTC
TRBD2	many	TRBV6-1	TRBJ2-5	CASSSAGPSGRETQYF	TGTGCCAGCAGCTCGGCGGGTCCTAGCGGGAGAGAGACCCAGTACTTC
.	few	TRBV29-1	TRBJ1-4	CSVSHPGTNEKLFF	TGCAGCGTTTCCCACCCTGGGACTAACGAAAAACTGTTTTTT
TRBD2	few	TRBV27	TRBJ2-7	CASMVAGGPYEQYF	TGTGCCAGCATGGTAGCGGGAGGGCCTTACGAGCAGTACTTC
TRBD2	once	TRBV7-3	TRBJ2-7	CASSLTRVRGGAPYEQYF	TGTGCCAGCAGCTTAACTCGGGTCCGCGGGGGGGCACCCTACGAGCAGTACTTC
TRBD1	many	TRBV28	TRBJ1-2	CASSLSGGGYGYTF	TGTGCCAGCAGTTTATCAGGGGGCGGCTATGGCTACACCTTC
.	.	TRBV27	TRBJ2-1	CASSLIALHHEQFF	TGTGCCAGCAGTTTGATAGCGTTACACCATGAGCAGTTCTTC
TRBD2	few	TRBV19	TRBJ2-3	CASNTLAGAGTDTQYF	TGTGCCAGTAATACCCTAGCGGGAGCGGGCACAGATACGCAGTATTTT
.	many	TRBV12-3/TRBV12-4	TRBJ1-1	CASNLDSPNTEAFF	TGTGCCAGCAACCTAGACAGCCCTAACACTGAAGCTTTCTTT
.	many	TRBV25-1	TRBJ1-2	CASSEYLAELGPGYTF	TGTGCCAGCAGTGAATATTTGGCGGAGCTCGGCCCGGGCTACACCTTC
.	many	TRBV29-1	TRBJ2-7	CSVDYGSPEQYF	TGCAGCGTTGATTACGGATCGCCCGAGCAGTACTTC
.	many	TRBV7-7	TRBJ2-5	CASSPDLGYQETQYF	TGTGCTAGCAGCCCGGACCTCGGGTACCAAGAGACCCAGTACTTC
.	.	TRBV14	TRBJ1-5	CASSPHHNQPQHF	TGTGCCAGCAGCCCCCACCACAATCAGCCCCAGCATTTT
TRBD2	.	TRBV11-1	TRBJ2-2	CASQAGENTGELFF	TGTGCCAGCCAAGCGGGAGAAAACACCGGGGAGCTGTTTTTT
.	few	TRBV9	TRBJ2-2	CASSEGSHGELFF	TGTGCCAGCAGCGAAGGGTCCCACGGGGAGCTGTTTTTT
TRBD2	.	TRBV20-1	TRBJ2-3	CSAQKASGSADTQYF	TGCAGTGCACAGAAGGCTAGCGGGAGTGCAGATACGCAGTATTTT
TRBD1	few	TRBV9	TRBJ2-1	CASGMDRDEQFF	TGTGCCAGCGGAATGGACAGGGATGAGCAGTTCTTC
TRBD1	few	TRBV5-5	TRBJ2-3	CASRPPGQGVDTQYF	TGTGCCAGCAGACCTCCGGGACAGGGGGTAGATACGCAGTATTTT
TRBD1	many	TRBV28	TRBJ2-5	CASSPFRDREWETQYF	TGTGCCAGCAGCCCTTTCAGGGACAGGGAGTGGGAGACCCAGTACTTC
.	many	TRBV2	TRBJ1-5	CASSELEGLGNQPQHF	TGTGCCAGCAGTGAATTGGAGGGCCTGGGAAATCAGCCCCAGCATTTT
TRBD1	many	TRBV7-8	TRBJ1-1	CASSLVPGGWTEAFF	TGTGCCAGCAGCTTAGTTCCAGGGGGTTGGACTGAAGCTTTCTTT
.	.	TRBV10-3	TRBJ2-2	CAISFLGTENTGELFF	TGTGCCATCAGTTTTTTGGGGACTGAGAACACCGGGGAGCTGTTTTTT
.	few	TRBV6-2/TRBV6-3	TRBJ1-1	CASVGQLNTEAFF	TGTGCCAGCGTTGGACAATTGAACACTGAAGCTTTCTTT
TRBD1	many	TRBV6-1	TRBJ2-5	CASSQSGGGETQYF	TGTGCCAGCAGTCAGTCAGGGGGTGGAGAGACCCAGTACTTC
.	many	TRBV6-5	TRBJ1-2	CASSYLGQNYGYTF	TGTGCCAGCAGTTACCTTGGACAGAACTATGGCTACACCTTC
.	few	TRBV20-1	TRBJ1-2	CSADDSGAEDYGYTF	TGCAGTGCTGATGATTCTGGGGCGGAGGACTATGGCTACACCTTC
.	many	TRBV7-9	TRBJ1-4	CASSLAPGQNEKLFF	TGTGCCAGCAGCTTAGCGCCAGGACAGAATGAAAAACTGTTTTTT
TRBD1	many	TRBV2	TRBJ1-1	CASSPGTGPNTEAFF	TGTGCCAGCAGCCCCGGGACAGGCCCGAACACTGAAGCTTTCTTT
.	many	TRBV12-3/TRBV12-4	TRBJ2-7	CASVQNRAGNEQYF	TGTGCCAGCGTTCAGAACAGGGCGGGAAACGAGCAGTACTTC
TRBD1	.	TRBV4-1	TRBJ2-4	CASSQEDRVGDIQYF	TGCGCCAGCAGCCAAGAGGACAGGGTGGGGGACATTCAGTACTTC
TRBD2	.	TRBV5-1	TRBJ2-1	CASRSTGLAGLNEQFF	TGCGCCAGCAGATCGACGGGACTAGCGGGGCTCAATGAGCAGTTCTTC
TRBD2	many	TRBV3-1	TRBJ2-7	CASSQGPAGVYEQYF	TGTGCCAGCAGCCAAGGACCAGCGGGAGTCTACGAGCAGTACTTC
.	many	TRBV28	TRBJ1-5	CASSLMSGAGNQPQHF	TGTGCCAGCAGTTTAATGTCGGGGGCCGGCAATCAGCCCCAGCATTTT
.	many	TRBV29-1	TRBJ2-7	CSVGEARSYEQYF	TGCAGCGTTGGCGAAGCTCGATCCTACGAGCAGTACTTC
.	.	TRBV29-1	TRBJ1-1	CSVESGVEAFF	TGCAGCGTTGAATCGGGGGTTGAAGCTTTCTTT
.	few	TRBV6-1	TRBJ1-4	CASSRAGSNEKLFF	TGTGCCAGCAGTCGGGCAGGGAGTAATGAAAAACTGTTTTTT
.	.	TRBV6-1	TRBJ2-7	CASSESLASSYEQYF	TGTGCCAGCAGTGAATCACTAGCCAGCTCCTACGAGCAGTACTTC
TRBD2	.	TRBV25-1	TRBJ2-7	CASSDEAGGSYEQYF	TGTGCCAGCAGTGATGAAGCGGGAGGGAGCTACGAGCAGTACTTC
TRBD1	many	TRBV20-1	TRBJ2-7	CSAAQGPYEQYF	TGCAGTGCTGCACAGGGGCCCTACGAGCAGTACTTC
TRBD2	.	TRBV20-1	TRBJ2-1	CSAGGTSERGTGVSPNEQFF	TGCAGTGCCGGTGGGACTAGCGAGCGGGGGACAGGCGTCAGCCCGAATGAGCAGTTCTTC